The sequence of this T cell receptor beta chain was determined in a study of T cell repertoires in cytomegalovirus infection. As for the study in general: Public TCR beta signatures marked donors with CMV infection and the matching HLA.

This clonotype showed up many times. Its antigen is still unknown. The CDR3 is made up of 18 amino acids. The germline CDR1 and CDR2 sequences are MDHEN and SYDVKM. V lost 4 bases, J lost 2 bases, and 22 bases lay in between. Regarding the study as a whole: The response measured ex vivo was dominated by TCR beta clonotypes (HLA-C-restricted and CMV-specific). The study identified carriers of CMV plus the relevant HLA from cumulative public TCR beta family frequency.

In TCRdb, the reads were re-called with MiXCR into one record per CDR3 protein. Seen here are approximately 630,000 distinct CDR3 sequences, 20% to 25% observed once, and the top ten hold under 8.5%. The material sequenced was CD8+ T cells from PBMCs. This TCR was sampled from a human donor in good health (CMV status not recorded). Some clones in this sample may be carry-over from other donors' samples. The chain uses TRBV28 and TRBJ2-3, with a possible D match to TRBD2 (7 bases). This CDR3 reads CASSSQVRAGADTDTQYF. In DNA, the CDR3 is TGTGCCAGCAGTTCCCAAGTTAGGGCGGGGGCCGACACAGATACGCAGTATTTT.